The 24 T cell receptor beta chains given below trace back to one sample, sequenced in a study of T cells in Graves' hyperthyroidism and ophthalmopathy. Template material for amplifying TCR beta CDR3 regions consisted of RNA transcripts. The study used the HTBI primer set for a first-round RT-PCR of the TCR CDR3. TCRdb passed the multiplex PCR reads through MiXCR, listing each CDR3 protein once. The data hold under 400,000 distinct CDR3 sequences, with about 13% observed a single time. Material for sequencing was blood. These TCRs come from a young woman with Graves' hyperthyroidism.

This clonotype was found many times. As DNA, the CDR3 is TGTGCCAGCAAAAGGGAACTAGCCGAGACCCAGTACTTC. Protein product: CASKRELAETQYF. The rearrangement links TRBV6-2 or TRBV6-3 to TRBJ2-5; TRBD2 might be the D (6 bases). The V gene lost 7 bases and the J gene lost 5 bases, with 14 bases spanning the gap. The CDR3 runs 13 residues. Germline loops: CDR1 MNHEY, CDR2 SVGEGT.

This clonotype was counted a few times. The CDR3 here is CASSPRVVSYNEQFF. The CDR3 coding sequence is TGTGCCAGCAGCCCTCGGGTAGTATCCTACAATGAGCAGTTCTTC. The chain carries TRBV5-6 and TRBJ2-1; D gene unclear. Germline V gene sequence: CDR1 SGHDT, CDR2 YYEEEE. This CDR3 has 15 amino acids. V was pared by 4 bases and J by 1 base, with 12 bases between.

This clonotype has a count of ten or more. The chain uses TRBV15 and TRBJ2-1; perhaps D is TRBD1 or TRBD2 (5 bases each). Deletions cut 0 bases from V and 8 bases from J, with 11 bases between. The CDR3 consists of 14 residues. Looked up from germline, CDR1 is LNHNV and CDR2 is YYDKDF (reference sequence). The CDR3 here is CATSRDIRDHEQFF. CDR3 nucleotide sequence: TGTGCCACCAGCAGAGATATCAGGGACCATGAGCAGTTCTTC.

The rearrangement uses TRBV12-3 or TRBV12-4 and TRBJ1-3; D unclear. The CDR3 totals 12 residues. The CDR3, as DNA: TGTGGGGCGGCAAACTCTGGAAACACCATATATTTT. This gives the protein CGAANSGNTIYF.

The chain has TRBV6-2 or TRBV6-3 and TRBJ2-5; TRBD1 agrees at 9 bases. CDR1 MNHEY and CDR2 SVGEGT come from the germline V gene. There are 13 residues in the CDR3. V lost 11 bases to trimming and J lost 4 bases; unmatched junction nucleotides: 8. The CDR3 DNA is TGTGCCGTCACAGGGGGCGCAACAGAGACCCAGTACTTC. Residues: CAVTGGATETQYF.

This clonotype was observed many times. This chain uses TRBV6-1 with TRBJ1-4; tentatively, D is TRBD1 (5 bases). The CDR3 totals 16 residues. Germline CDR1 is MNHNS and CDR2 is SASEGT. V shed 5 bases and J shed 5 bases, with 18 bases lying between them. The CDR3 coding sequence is TGTGCCAGCAGTTTTCGTATTGGAGACAGCAATGAAAAACTGTTTTTT. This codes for CASSFRIGDSNEKLFF.

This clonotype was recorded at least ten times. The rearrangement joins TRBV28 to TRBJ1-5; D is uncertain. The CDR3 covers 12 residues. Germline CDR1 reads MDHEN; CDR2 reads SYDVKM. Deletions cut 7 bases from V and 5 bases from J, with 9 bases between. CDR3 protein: CASTIIDQPQHF. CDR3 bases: TGTGCCAGCACTATAATCGATCAGCCCCAGCATTTT.

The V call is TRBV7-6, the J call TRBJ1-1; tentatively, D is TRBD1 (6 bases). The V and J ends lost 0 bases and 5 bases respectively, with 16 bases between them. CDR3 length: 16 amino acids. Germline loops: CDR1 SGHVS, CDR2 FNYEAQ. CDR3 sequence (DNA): TGTGCCAGCAGCTTAGCCCTGGACAGTAAGGAGACTGAAGCTTTCTTT. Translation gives CASSLALDSKETEAFF.

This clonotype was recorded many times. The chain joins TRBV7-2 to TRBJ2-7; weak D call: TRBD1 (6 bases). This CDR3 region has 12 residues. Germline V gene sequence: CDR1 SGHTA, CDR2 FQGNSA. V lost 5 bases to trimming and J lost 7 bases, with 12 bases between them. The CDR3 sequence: CASSRTGIEQYF. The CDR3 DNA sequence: TGTGCCAGCAGCCGTACAGGGATTGAGCAGTACTTC.

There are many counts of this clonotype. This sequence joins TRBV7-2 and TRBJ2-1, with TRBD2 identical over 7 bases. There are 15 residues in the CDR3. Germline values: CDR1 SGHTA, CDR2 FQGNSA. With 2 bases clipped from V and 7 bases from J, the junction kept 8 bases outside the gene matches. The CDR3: CASSLWGGTTNEQFF. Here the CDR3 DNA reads TGTGCCAGCAGCTTATGGGGGGGGACGACTAATGAGCAGTTCTTC.

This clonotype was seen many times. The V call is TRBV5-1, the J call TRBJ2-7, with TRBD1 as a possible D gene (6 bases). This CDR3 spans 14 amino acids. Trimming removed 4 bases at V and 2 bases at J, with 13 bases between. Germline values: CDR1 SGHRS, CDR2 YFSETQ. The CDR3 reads CASSAFGQTYEQYF. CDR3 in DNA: TGCGCCAGCAGCGCGTTTGGACAGACCTACGAGCAGTACTTC.

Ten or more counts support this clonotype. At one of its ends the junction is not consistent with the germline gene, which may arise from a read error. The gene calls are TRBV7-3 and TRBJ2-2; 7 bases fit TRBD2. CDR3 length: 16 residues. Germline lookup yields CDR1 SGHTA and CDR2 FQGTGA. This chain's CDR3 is CASSLLGGRNPGELFF. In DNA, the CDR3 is TGTGCCAGCAGCTTGTTGGGAGGGAGGAACCCCGGGGAGCTGTTTTTT.

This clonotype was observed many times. For the CDR3, the DNA is TGTGCCAGCAGTTACTCGTTGTTTGGGCGTCGGGGAACTGAAGCTTTCTTT. It encodes CASSYSLFGRRGTEAFF. The chain carries TRBV6-2 or TRBV6-3 and TRBJ1-1; no definite D call. Germline V gives CDR1 MNHEY, CDR2 SVGEGT. V gave up 0 bases and J gave up 5 bases, with 19 bases separating them. The CDR3 runs to 17 residues.

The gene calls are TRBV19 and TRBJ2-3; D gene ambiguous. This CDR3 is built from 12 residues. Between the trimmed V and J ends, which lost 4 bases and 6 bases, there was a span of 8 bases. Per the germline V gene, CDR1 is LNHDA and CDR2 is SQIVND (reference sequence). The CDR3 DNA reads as TGTGCCAGTAGTACCGGTGGGGATACGCAGTATTTT. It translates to CASSTGGDTQYF.

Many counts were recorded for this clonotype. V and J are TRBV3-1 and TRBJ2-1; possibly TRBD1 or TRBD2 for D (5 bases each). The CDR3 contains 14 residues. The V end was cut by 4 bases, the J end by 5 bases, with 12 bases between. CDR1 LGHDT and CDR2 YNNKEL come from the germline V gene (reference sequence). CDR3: CASSPGQTNNEQFF. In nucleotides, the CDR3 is TGTGCCAGCAGCCCGGGGCAGACGAACAATGAGCAGTTCTTC.

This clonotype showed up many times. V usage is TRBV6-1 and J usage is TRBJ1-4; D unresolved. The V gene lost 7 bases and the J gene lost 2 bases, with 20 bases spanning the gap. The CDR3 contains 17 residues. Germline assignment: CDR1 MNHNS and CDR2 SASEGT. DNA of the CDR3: TGTGCCAGCACCCCCCAAGGGTCCCGATCCACTAATGAAAAACTGTTTTTT. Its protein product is CASTPQGSRSTNEKLFF.

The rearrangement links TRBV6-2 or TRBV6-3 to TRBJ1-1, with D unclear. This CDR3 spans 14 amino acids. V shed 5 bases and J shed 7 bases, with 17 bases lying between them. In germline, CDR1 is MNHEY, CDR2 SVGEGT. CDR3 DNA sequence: TGTGCCAGCAGTCCCAACCCACTATTAGGTGAAGCTTTCTTT. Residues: CASSPNPLLGEAFF.

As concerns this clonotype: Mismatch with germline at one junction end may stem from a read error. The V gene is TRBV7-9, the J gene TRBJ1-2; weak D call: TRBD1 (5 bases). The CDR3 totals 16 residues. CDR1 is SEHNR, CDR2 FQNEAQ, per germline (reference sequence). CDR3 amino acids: CASSTGTDYLNYVYTF. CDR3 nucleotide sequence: TGTGCCAGCAGCACGGGGACCGATTACCTTAACTATGTCTACACCTTC.

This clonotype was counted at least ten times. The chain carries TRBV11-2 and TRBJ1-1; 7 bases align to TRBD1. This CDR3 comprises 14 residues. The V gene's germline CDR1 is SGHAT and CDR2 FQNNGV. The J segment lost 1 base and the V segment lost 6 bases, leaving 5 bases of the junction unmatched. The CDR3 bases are TGTGCCAGCAGGGTGACAGGGAGGAACACTGAAGCTTTCTTT. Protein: CASRVTGRNTEAFF.

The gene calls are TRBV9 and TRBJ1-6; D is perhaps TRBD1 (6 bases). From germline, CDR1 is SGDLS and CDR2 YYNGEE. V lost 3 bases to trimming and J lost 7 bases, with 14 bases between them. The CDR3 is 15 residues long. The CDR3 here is CASSARGGGNSPLHF. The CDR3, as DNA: TGTGCCAGCAGCGCCCGAGGAGGGGGGAATTCACCCCTCCACTTT.

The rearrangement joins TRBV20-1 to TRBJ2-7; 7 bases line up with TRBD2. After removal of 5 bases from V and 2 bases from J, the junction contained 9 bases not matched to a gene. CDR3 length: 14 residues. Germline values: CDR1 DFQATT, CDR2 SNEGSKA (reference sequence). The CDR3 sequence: CSADAPSGAYEQYF. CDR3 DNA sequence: TGCAGTGCTGACGCCCCTAGCGGAGCCTACGAGCAGTACTTC.

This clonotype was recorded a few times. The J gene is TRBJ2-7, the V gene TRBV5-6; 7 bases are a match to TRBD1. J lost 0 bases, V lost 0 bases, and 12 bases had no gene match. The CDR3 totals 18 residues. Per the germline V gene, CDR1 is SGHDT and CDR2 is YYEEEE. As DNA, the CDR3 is TGTGCCAGCAGCTTGGTGACAGGGCTGACAACAACCTCCTACGAGCAGTACTTC. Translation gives CASSLVTGLTTTSYEQYF.

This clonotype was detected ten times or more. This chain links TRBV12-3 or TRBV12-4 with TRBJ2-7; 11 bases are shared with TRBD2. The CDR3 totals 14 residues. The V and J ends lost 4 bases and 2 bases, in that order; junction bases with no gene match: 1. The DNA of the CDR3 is TGTGCCAGCAGTTCTAGCGGGAGGACCTACGAGCAGTACTTC. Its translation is CASSSSGRTYEQYF.

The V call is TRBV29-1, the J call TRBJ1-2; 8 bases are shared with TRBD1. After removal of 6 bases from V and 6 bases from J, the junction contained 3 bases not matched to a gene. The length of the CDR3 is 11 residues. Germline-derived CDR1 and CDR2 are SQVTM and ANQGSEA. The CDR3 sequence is CSVWTGHGYTF. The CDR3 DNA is TGCAGCGTGTGGACAGGGCATGGCTACACCTTC.